Presented here are 30 T cell receptor beta chains from one specimen sequenced in a study of regulatory T cells in long-lasting Graves disease. Time point specified: persistent/refractory GD, antithyroid drugs over 5 years with positive TRAb. The TCR library was made from RNA that had been extracted from PBMCs in TRIzol. iRepertoire HTBI primers and Arm-PCR of CDR3 regions built TCR beta libraries. One entry per CDR3 protein results from TCRdb running MiXCR on the multiplex PCR reads. The sample includes roughly 300,000 distinct CDR3 sequences, 20% of them seen just once. The input for sequencing was peripheral blood mononuclear cells (PBMCs), taken when the disease was refractory, from a patient treated with antithyroid drugs. All receptors come from a female donor with Graves disease.

This clonotype occurred a few times. The V call is TRBV14, the J call TRBJ2-7; D is possibly TRBD1 or TRBD2 (7 bases each). V was trimmed by 4 bases and J by 0 bases, leaving 31 bases between them. The germline V gene encodes CDR1 SGHDN and CDR2 FVKESK. This CDR3 contains 21 residues. CDR3 bases: TGTGCCAGCAGCCCTATTTTATCCCCGCGTTCTACAGGGGAGGGCTCCTACGAGCAGTACTTC. Translating gives CASSPILSPRSTGEGSYEQYF.

This clonotype was counted ten times or more. CDR3 amino acids: CSASNNYEQYF. Here the CDR3 DNA reads TGCAGTGCTAGTAACAACTACGAGCAGTACTTC. The gene calls are TRBV20-1 and TRBJ2-7; no reliable D call. The CDR3 has 11 residues. Germline CDR1 and CDR2: DFQATT and SNEGSKA (reference sequence). The V gene lost 3 bases and the J gene lost 3 bases, with 6 bases spanning the gap.

This clonotype was detected ten times or more. This rearrangement joins TRBV7-2 to TRBJ1-1; possibly TRBD1 for D (6 bases). This CDR3 is built from 12 residues. Germline values: CDR1 SGHTA, CDR2 FQGNSA. V lost 3 bases and J lost 7, with 9 bases in between. CDR3 sequence (DNA): TGTGCCAGCAGCTTGGGGGCACTTGAAGCTTTCTTT. This sequence encodes CASSLGALEAFF.

This clonotype was counted many times. The rearrangement joins TRBV7-3 to TRBJ1-2; 7 nucleotides align to TRBD1. Germline V gives CDR1 SGHTA, CDR2 FQGTGA. The CDR3 contains 13 residues. V lost 4 bases and J lost 8; bases outside the gene matches: 7. The CDR3 sequence is CASSSQGGVGYTF. The CDR3 coding sequence is TGTGCCAGCAGCTCGCAGGGGGGGGTCGGCTACACCTTC.

In its sample, this clonotype was seen many times. The rearrangement links TRBV2 to TRBJ2-7; 7 positions agree with TRBD1. The germline V gene encodes CDR1 SNHLY and CDR2 FYNNEI. V lost 4 bases to trimming and J lost 3 bases; unmatched junction nucleotides: 6. There are 14 residues in the CDR3. CDR3 sequence: CASSGTTGFYEQYF. The CDR3 nucleotides read TGTGCCAGCAGTGGGACGACAGGGTTCTACGAGCAGTACTTC.

As for this clonotype: This clone may be a read error of a much larger clone one base away. It is likely a read error, because the conserved phenylalanine at the end of the CDR3 is missing. The V and J genes are TRBV24-1 and TRBJ2-5; D not resolved. From germline, CDR1 is KGHDR and CDR2 SFDVKD. This CDR3 spans 12 amino acids. V was pared by 1 base and J by 5 bases, with 4 bases between. The CDR3 here is CATSDLSETQYS. The CDR3 bases are TGTGCCACCAGTGATTTATCTGAGACCCAGTACTCC.

CDR3 in DNA: TGTGCCAGCAGCGAATTACCGGGACAGAAAAACTATGGCTACACCTTC. It is translated as CASSELPGQKNYGYTF. V gene TRBV7-9 combines with J gene TRBJ1-2; 7 bases are shared with TRBD1. Germline V CDR1 and CDR2: SEHNR, FQNEAQ (reference sequence). J gave up 2 bases and V 5 bases, and 11 bases lay outside the gene matches. The CDR3 has 16 amino acids. Drawing the rest from reference TRBV7-9 and TRBJ1-2, the complete variable domain is DTGVSQNPRHKITKRGQNVTFRCDPISEHNRLYWYRQTLGQGPEFLTYFQNEAQLEKSRLLSDRFSAERPKGSFSTLEIQRTEQGDSAMYLCASSELPGQKNYGYTFGSGTRLTVV.

The chain combines TRBV9 with TRBJ2-7; no clear D gene. This CDR3 has 14 residues. The V end lost 5 bases, the J end lost 3 bases, and 15 bases lay between the germline ends. Looked up from germline, CDR1 is SGDLS and CDR2 is YYNGEE. This chain's CDR3 is CASSPSGTNYEQYF. In DNA, the CDR3 is TGTGCCAGCAGTCCCAGTGGCACCAACTACGAGCAGTACTTC. The full variable domain, rest sourced from reference TRBV9 and TRBJ2-7, is DSGVTQTPKHLITATGQRVTLRCSPRSGDLSVYWYQQSLDQGLQFLIQYYNGEERAKGNILERFSAQQFPDLHSELNLSSLELGDSALYFCASSPSGTNYEQYFGPGTRLTVT.

This clonotype showed up many times. CDR3 residues: CAISESSLLGFKNIQYF. The CDR3 bases are TGTGCCATCAGTGAGTCGTCCCTTCTCGGTTTCAAAAACATTCAGTACTTC. This chain connects TRBV10-3 to TRBJ2-4; D unclear. V was clipped by 0 bases and J by 3 bases, with 15 bases between them. The germline V gene encodes CDR1 ENHRY and CDR2 SYGVKD. There are 17 residues in the CDR3.

The J gene is TRBJ2-2, the V gene TRBV5-4, with TRBD1 matching 10 bases. This CDR3 is 14 amino acids long. Germline-derived CDR1 and CDR2 are SGHNT and YYREEE (reference sequence). The trim removed 4 bases at V and 8 bases at J, leaving 5 bases unmatched. CDR3 amino acids: CASSIRQGAGELFF. The CDR3 DNA follows: TGTGCCAGCAGCATAAGACAGGGGGCAGGGGAGCTGTTTTTT.

This clonotype appeared a few times. The genes are TRBV10-1 and TRBJ1-5, with no clear D. This CDR3 has 12 amino acids. Between the trimmed V and J ends, which lost 6 bases and 9 bases, there was a span of 12 bases. Germline CDR1 reads WNHNN; CDR2 reads SYGVQD (reference sequence). The CDR3 spells CASSGEKGPQHF. The CDR3 DNA sequence: TGCGCCAGCAGCGGGGAAAAGGGGCCCCAGCATTTT.

The chain couples TRBV2 to TRBJ1-1; 11 nucleotides line up with TRBD1. The CDR3 runs 14 residues. J gave up 5 bases and V 6 bases, and 5 bases lay outside the gene matches. The germline gives CDR1 SNHLY, CDR2 FYNNEI. DNA for the CDR3: TGTGCCAGCAGGGACAGGGGGCGCGGGACTGAAGCTTTCTTT. Protein sequence: CASRDRGRGTEAFF.

This clonotype was counted between two and nine times. CDR3 protein: CASRVSPGQGSSYEQYF. In nucleotides, the CDR3 is TGTGCCAGCCGTGTCTCCCCCGGACAGGGAAGCTCCTACGAGCAGTACTTC. This chain connects TRBV7-8 to TRBJ2-7; 8 bases match TRBD1. Germline V lookup: CDR1 SGHVS, CDR2 FQNEAQ. This CDR3 has 17 residues. Trimming at V came to 8 bases and at J to 0 bases, leaving 15 bases not matched to a gene.

The rearrangement links TRBV12-3 or TRBV12-4 to TRBJ1-4; 8 positions match TRBD1. With V trimmed by 6 bases and J by 5 bases, 2 bases remained unmatched. This CDR3 contains 13 residues. CDR3 amino acids: CASSRTGNEKLFF. In DNA form, the CDR3 reads TGTGCCAGCAGCCGGACAGGGAATGAAAAACTGTTTTTT.

There are many counts of this clonotype. V gene TRBV27 combines with J gene TRBJ1-2, with TRBD1 identical over 7 bases. Germline V gene lookup returns CDR1 MNHEY and CDR2 SMNVEV (reference sequence). This CDR3 has 15 amino acids. Trimming took 3 bases from V and 4 from J; bases not matched to a gene: 8. The CDR3 region has the DNA TGTGCCAGCAGTTTTGAGCCCCGGGACAGCTATGGCTACACCTTC. Its protein product is CASSFEPRDSYGYTF.

This clonotype showed up many times. The chain has TRBV5-5 and TRBJ2-5; 8 positions match TRBD2. CDR3 length equals 16 residues. Germline V lookup: CDR1 SGHKS, CDR2 YYEKEE (reference sequence). With V trimmed by 0 bases and J by 2 bases, 6 bases remained unmatched. The CDR3 loop reads CASSLDRGGLQETQYF. In nucleotides, the CDR3 is TGTGCCAGCAGCTTGGACCGCGGGGGGTTACAAGAGACCCAGTACTTC.

This clonotype occurred many times. V and J are TRBV2 and TRBJ2-7; D might be TRBD1 (5 bases). The CDR3 has 12 amino acids. V gave up 6 bases and J gave up 7 bases, with 13 bases separating them. Germline CDR1 reads SNHLY; CDR2 reads FYNNEI. The chain's CDR3 is CASSRGPGEQYF. The CDR3 DNA is TGTGCCAGCAGCCGTGGACCAGGGGAGCAGTACTTC.

The CDR3 is CASSLLGRQRLSPYEQYF. The CDR3 DNA reads as TGTGCCAGCAGTTTATTGGGCAGGCAACGCCTATCCCCCTACGAGCAGTACTTC. The rearrangement links TRBV28 to TRBJ2-7; D is ambiguous. The V end lost 1 base, the J end lost 2 bases, and 21 bases lay between the germline ends. Germline V gene data show CDR1 as MDHEN and CDR2 as SYDVKM. This CDR3 has 18 amino acids.

At least ten counts were recorded for this clonotype. This chain joins TRBV7-2 and TRBJ2-5; possible D gene TRBD1, 6 bases. Germline values: CDR1 SGHTA, CDR2 FQGNSA. V lost 4 bases and J 4 bases, leaving 13 bases between the germline ends. CDR3 length: 14 amino acids. The DNA for the CDR3 is TGTGCCAGCAGCTACAGGGTATTTGGAGAGACCCAGTACTTC. Translating gives CASSYRVFGETQYF.

Note on this clonotype: One base away lies a much larger clone, so this may be a sequencing read error. The J gene is TRBJ2-6, the V gene TRBV6-1, with TRBD1 matching 7 bases. The CDR3 contains 14 residues. CDR1 MNHNS and CDR2 SASEGT come from the germline V gene. V dropped 7 bases and J dropped 5; count of bases not matched to a gene: 5. CDR3 sequence reads: CASIGQERANVLTF. The DNA of the CDR3 is TGTGCCAGCATTGGACAGGAGAGGGCCAACGTCCTGACTTTC.

This clonotype was observed at least ten times. The chain uses TRBV30 and TRBJ1-1, with 7 bases fitting TRBD1. Germline V gene sequence: CDR1 GTSNPN, CDR2 SVGIG (reference sequence). With V trimmed by 0 bases and J by 5 bases, 3 bases remained unmatched. CDR3 length: 13 amino acids. This CDR3 reads CAWSVVRGTEAFF. CDR3 coding DNA: TGTGCCTGGAGTGTTGTCAGGGGGACTGAAGCTTTCTTT.

This clonotype was detected only a few times. The chain uses TRBV5-1 and TRBJ2-7, with D tentatively TRBD2 (5 bases). Germline V lookup: CDR1 SGHRS, CDR2 YFSETQ. Trimming took off 0 bases at V and 5 bases at J, with 6 bases between the two ends. The CDR3 totals 12 residues. Written as DNA, the CDR3 is TGCGCCAGCAGCTTGGACGGGAACGAGCAGTACTTC. Its translation is CASSLDGNEQYF.

This clonotype showed up many times. The J gene is TRBJ1-6, the V gene TRBV7-2; 8 positions match TRBD1. Trimming removed 9 bases from V and 5 bases from J; junction bases left unmatched: 3. The CDR3 has 13 residues. Germline V gene sequence: CDR1 SGHTA, CDR2 FQGNSA. CDR3 sequence: CASDRGHNSPLHF. The CDR3 nucleotides are TGTGCCAGTGACAGGGGTCATAATTCACCCCTCCACTTT.

This chain connects TRBV11-3 to TRBJ1-1; the D gene is possibly TRBD1 (5 bases). V was trimmed by 4 bases and J by 3 bases, leaving 21 bases between them. CDR3 size: 17 residues. Germline V gene lookup returns CDR1 SGHNT and CDR2 YENEEA. CDR3 bases: TGTGCCAGCAGCTCACCCCGGTCCAGGGTGGGATACACTGAAGCTTTCTTT. Protein sequence: CASSSPRSRVGYTEAFF.

About this clonotype itself: A clone one base away is much larger, so this may be a read error. This chain uses TRBV27 with TRBJ1-2; D not resolved. Trimming left V 6 bases short and J 2 bases short, with 13 bases between. Germline V gene lookup returns CDR1 MNHEY and CDR2 SMNVEV (reference sequence). There are 14 residues in the CDR3. For the CDR3, the DNA is TGTGCCAGCAGACCCGTGCAGAAGAACTATGGCTACACCTTC. Its protein product is CASRPVQKNYGYTF.

This clonotype occurred many times. The chain combines TRBV7-2 with TRBJ2-5; no firm D call. The V gene lost 5 bases and the J gene lost 5 bases, with 12 bases spanning the gap. Germline V gene sequence: CDR1 SGHTA, CDR2 FQGNSA. This CDR3 contains 13 residues. The CDR3 spells CASSPPPSETQYF. The CDR3 DNA sequence: TGTGCCAGCAGCCCTCCCCCCTCGGAGACCCAGTACTTC.

This clonotype showed up many times. The rearrangement links TRBV29-1 to TRBJ1-2, with D maybe TRBD1 (5 bases). V was trimmed by 3 bases and J by 4 bases, leaving 15 bases between them. This CDR3 contains 14 residues. Looked up from germline, CDR1 is SQVTM and CDR2 is ANQGSEA. CDR3 nucleotide sequence: TGCAGCGTTGAGAAGGATAGGACAAGCTATGGCTACACCTTC. Translation: CSVEKDRTSYGYTF.

On this clonotype itself: This may be a read error, as it is one base from a much larger clone. The chain couples TRBV29-1 to TRBJ2-5; D gene uncertain. Per the germline V gene, CDR1 is SQVTM and CDR2 is ANQGSEA. The CDR3 is 11 amino acids. The ends were cut back, 4 bases at V and 4 bases at J, with 7 bases in the middle. The CDR3 here is CSVGKRETQYF. Written as DNA, the CDR3 is TGCAGCGTTGGCAAAAGAGAGACCCAGTACTTC. Drawing the rest from reference TRBV29-1 and TRBJ2-5, the complete variable domain is SAVISQKPSRDICQRGTSLTIQCQVDSQVTMMFWYRQQPGQSLTLIATANQGSEATYESGFVIDKFPISRPNLTFSTLTVSNMSPEDSSIYLCSVGKRETQYFGPGTRLLVL.

The rearrangement links TRBV10-2 to TRBJ2-7; D might be TRBD1 or TRBD2, each matching 5 bases. Trimming took off 10 bases at V and 0 bases at J, with 19 bases between the two ends. CDR3 length: 15 amino acids. Per the germline V gene, CDR1 is WSHSY and CDR2 is SAAADI. The CDR3 nucleotides read TGCGCCACCGAGGACGGGGCTACCTCCTCCTACGAGCAGTACTTC. It yields the protein CATEDGATSSYEQYF.

This clonotype showed up many times. This chain links TRBV28 with TRBJ2-7; D possibly matches TRBD1 or TRBD2 (6 bases each). The V and J ends lost 6 bases and 6 bases respectively, with 15 bases between them. The germline V gene has CDR1 MDHEN and CDR2 SYDVKM. The CDR3 is made up of 13 amino acids. The CDR3 spells CASSRPGAVEQYF. The CDR3 DNA reads TGTGCCAGCAGCCGGCCGGGGGCCGTCGAGCAGTACTTC.